The sequence of this T cell receptor beta chain was determined in a study of blood T cell repertoires in COVID-19. On the study more broadly: Material from acute and convalescent COVID-19 was sourced from the United States, Italy and Spain. T cells, B-cell-depleted T cells, or PBMCs provided the cDNA or gDNA that served as material.

Per the authors' pipeline: Estimation of nucleated cell counts relied on the amplification of reference gene primers. Method: immunoSEQ multiplex PCR; TCRdb's copy keeps in-frame clones and lacks some. The DNA was the basis for D and trimming; V, J and clone size are from that table. The table lists about 140,000 clones, over 60% of them singletons. This CDR3 contains 15 residues. Germline assignment: CDR1 LGHNA and CDR2 YNFKEQ. V was clipped by 0 bases and J by 4 bases; unmatched bases: 6. This TCR was sampled from a woman of 80 years or more with active or convalescent COVID-19. The chain links TRBV4-2 to TRBJ2-7, with TRBD1 matching over 7 bases. The material sequenced was peripheral blood. CDR3 coding DNA: TGTGCCAGCAGCCAAGATCTGGGACAGTCTTACGAGCAGTACTTC. Protein: CASSQDLGQSYEQYF.